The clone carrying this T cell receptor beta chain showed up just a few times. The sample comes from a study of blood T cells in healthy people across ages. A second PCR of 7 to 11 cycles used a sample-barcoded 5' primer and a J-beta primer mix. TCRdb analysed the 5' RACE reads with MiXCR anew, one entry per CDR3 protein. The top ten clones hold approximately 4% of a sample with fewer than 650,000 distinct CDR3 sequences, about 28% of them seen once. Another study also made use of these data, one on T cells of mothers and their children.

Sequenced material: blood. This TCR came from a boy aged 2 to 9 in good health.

The CDR3 region is CASSEVQAQETQYF. The CDR3 coding sequence is TGTGCCAGCAGCGAAGTCCAGGCACAAGAGACCCAGTACTTC. This sequence joins TRBV7-9 and TRBJ2-5; D gene ambiguous. V lost 5 bases and J 2 bases, leaving 12 bases between the germline ends. Germline V gene lookup returns CDR1 SEHNR and CDR2 FQNEAQ (reference sequence). The CDR3 runs 14 residues.